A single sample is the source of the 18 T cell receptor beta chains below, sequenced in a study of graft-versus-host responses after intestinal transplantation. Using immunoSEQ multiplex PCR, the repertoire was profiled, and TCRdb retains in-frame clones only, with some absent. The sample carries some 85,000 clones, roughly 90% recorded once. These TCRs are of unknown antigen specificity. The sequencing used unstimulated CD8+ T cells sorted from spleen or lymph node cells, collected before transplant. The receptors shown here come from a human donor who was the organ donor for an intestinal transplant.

This CDR3 reads CASCLQGLGTGELFF. For the CDR3, the DNA is TGTGCCAGTTGCTTACAGGGGCTTGGGACCGGGGAGCTGTTTTTT. The V gene is TRBV19, the J gene TRBJ2-2; 7 bases align to TRBD1. Losses at the gene ends were 8 bases for V and 5 bases for J; bases not matched to a gene: 11. The CDR3 loop spans 15 amino acids. Per germline, CDR1 LNHDA and CDR2 SQIVND (reference sequence). Complete variable domain (other parts from reference TRBV19 and TRBJ2-2): DGGITQSPKYLFRKEGQNVTLSCEQNLNHDAMYWYRQDPGQGLRLIYYSQIVNDFQKGDIAEGYSVSREKKESFPLTVTSAQKNPTAFYLCASCLQGLGTGELFFGEGSRLTVL.

The CDR3 DNA is TGCGCCAGCAGCCAAGTTGGGGGGGTTCCGGGCTATGGCTACACCTTC. As protein: CASSQVGGVPGYGYTF. V and J are TRBV4-3 and TRBJ1-2; D might be TRBD1 (5 bases). V was pared by 1 base and J by 4 bases, with 16 bases between. This CDR3 region has 16 residues. Germline V gene lookup returns CDR1 LGHNA and CDR2 YSLEER.

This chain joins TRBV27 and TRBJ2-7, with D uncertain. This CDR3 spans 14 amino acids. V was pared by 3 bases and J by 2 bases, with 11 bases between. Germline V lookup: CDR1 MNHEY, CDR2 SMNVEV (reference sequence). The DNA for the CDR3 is TGTGCCAGCAGTTTGATGGGCAGTACCTACGAGCAGTACTTC. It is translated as CASSLMGSTYEQYF.

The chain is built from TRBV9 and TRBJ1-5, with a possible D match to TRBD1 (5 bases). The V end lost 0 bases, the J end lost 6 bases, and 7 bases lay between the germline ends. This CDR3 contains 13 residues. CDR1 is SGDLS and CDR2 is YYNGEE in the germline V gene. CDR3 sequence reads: CASSVGGGQPQHF. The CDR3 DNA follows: TGTGCCAGCAGCGTAGGCGGGGGTCAGCCCCAGCATTTT.

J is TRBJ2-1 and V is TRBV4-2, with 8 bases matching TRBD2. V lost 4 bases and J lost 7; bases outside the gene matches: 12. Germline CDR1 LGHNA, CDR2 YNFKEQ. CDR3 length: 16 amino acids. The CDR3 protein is CASSPSGTGGQNEQFF. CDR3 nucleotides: TGTGCCAGCAGCCCAAGCGGGACGGGGGGGCAGAATGAGCAGTTCTTC.

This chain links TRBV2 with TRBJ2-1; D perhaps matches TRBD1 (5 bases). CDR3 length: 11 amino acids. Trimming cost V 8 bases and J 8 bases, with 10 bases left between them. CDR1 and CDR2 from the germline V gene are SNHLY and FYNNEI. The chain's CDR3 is CASPWGHEQFF. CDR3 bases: TGTGCCAGCCCCTGGGGCCATGAGCAGTTCTTC.

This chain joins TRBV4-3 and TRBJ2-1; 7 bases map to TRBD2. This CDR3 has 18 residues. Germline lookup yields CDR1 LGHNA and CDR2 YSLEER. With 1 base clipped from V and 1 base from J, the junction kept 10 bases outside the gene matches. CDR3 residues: CASSQGGKIGGSYNEQFF. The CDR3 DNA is TGCGCCAGCAGCCAAGGCGGAAAGATCGGGGGGTCCTACAATGAGCAGTTCTTC.

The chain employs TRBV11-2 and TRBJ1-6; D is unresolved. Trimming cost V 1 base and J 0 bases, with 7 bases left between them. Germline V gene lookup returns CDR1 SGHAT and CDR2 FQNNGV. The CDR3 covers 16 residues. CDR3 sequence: CASSLGPSSYNSPLHF. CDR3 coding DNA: TGTGCCAGCAGCTTAGGCCCGAGCTCCTATAATTCACCCCTCCACTTT.

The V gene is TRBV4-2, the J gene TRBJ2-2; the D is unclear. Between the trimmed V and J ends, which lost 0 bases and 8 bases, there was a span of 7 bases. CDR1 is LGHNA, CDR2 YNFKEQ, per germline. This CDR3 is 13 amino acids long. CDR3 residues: CASSQDVRGELFF. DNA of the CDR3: TGTGCCAGCAGCCAAGATGTTCGGGGGGAGCTGTTTTTT.

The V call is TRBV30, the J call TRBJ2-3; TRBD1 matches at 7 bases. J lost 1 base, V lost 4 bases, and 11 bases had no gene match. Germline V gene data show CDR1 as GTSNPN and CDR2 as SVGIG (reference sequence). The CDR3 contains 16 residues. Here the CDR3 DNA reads TGTGCCTGGATATTAAGGGACAGCGCGGGCACAGATACGCAGTATTTT. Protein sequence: CAWILRDSAGTDTQYF.

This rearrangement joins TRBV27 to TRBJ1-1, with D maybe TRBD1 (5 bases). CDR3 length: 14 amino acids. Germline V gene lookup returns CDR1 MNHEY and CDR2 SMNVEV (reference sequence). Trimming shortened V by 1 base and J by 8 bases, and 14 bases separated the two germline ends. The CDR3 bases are TGTGCCAGCAGTTTATTTAACGGGGGGGAGGAAGCTTTCTTT. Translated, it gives CASSLFNGGEEAFF.

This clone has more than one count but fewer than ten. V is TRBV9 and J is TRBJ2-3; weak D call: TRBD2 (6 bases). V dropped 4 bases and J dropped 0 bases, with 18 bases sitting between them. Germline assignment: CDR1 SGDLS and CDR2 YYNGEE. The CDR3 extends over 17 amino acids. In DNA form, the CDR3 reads TGTGCCAGCAGCCCCACACCGTCCGGGGGTAGCACAGATACGCAGTATTTT. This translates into CASSPTPSGGSTDTQYF.

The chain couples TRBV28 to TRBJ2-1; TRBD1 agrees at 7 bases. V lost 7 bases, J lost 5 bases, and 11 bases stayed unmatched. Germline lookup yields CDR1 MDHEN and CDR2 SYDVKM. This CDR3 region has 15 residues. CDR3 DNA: TGTGCCAGCATCCTCTCAGGGGGTCTGGACAATGAGCAGTTCTTC. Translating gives CASILSGGLDNEQFF.

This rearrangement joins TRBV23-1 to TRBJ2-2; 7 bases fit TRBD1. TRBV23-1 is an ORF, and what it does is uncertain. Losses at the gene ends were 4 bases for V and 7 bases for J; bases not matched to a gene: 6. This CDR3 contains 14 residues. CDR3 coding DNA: TGCGCCAGCAGTCTCGACAGGGCGGGCGGGGAGCTGTTTTTT. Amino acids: CASSLDRAGGELFF.

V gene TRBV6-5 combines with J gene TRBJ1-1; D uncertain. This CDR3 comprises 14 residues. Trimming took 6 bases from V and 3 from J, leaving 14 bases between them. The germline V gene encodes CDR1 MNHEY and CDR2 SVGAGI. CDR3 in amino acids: CASSRDLAHTEAFF. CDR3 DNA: TGTGCCAGCAGCCGGGATCTGGCGCACACTGAAGCTTTCTTT.

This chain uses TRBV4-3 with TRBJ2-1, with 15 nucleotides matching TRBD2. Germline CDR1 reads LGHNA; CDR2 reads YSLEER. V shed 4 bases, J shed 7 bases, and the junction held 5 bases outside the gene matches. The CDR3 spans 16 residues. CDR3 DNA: TGCGCCAGCAGCCTCGGGGGACTAGCGGGGGGAAATGAGCAGTTCTTC. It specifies CASSLGGLAGGNEQFF.

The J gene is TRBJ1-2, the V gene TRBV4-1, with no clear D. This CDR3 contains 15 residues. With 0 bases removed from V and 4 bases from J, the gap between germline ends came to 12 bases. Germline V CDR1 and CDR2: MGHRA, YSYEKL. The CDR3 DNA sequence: TGCGCCAGCAGCCAAGAAGAGGGAGTCTTCTATGGCTACACCTTC. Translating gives CASSQEEGVFYGYTF.

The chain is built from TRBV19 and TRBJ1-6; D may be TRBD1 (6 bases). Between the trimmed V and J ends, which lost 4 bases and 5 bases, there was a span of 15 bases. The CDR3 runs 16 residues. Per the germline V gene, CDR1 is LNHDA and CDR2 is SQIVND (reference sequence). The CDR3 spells CASSSTYREDNSPLHF. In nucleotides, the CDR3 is TGTGCCAGTAGTAGTACCTACAGGGAAGATAATTCACCCCTCCACTTT.